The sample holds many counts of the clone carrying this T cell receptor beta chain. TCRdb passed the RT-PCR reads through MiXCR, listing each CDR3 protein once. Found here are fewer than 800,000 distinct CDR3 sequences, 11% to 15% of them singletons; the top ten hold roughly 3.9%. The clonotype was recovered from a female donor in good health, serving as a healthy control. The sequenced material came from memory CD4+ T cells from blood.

The CDR3 is CSATRGIGHNEQFF. The CDR3 DNA reads as TGCAGTGCTACTCGGGGGATAGGGCACAATGAGCAGTTCTTC. V and J are TRBV20-1 and TRBJ2-1; TRBD2 is a possible D gene (6 bases). V gave up 4 bases and J gave up 5 bases, with 15 bases separating them. CDR3 length equals 14 residues. From germline, CDR1 is DFQATT and CDR2 SNEGSKA (reference sequence).